This TCR beta chain is from a study of post-analysis software for immune sequencing data. Incorporated into the TCR beta cDNA libraries were unique molecular identifiers, which served to reduce PCR and sequencing biases. Input populations of roughly 1 to 10 million T cells gave rise to some 500,000 cDNA molecules. TCRdb redid the calling of the PCR reads with MiXCR, one entry per CDR3 protein. The sample carries hundreds of thousands of distinct CDR3 sequences, around 27% recorded once. CDR3 length: 13 residues. The germline gives CDR1 SQVTM, CDR2 ANQGSEA. This clonotype came up once. The antigen is not known. A junction end diverges from the germline sequence, so it may reflect a read error. Overall study results and limits: Under the F measure, samples that were prepared in one batch clustered strongly together. With TRBV5-6, TRBV5-1 and TRBV20-1 included, about 5 TRBV segments were more frequent in patients than in controls. Multiple sclerosis was associated with a significant reduction in normalized Chao1 diversity relative to controls.

What was sequenced was blood. The chain is built from TRBV29-1 and TRBJ2-2, with D possibly TRBD2 on 6 matching bases. The source of this sequence is a girl aged 10 to 17 with multiple sclerosis. The CDR3 DNA sequence: TGCAGCGCCAGACCTAGCGACGCCGGGGAGCGGTTTTTT. This sequence encodes CSARPSDAGERFF.